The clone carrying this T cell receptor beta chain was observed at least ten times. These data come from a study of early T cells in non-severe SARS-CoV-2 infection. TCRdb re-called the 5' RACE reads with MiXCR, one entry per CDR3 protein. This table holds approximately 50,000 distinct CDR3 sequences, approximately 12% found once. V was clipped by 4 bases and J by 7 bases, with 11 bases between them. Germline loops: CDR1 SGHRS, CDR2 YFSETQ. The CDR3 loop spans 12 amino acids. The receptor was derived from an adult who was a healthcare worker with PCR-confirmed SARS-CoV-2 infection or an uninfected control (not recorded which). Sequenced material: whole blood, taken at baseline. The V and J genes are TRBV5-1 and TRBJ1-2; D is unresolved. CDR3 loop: CASSPVGSGYTF. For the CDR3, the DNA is TGCGCCAGCAGCCCAGTAGGGAGTGGCTACACCTTC.